The 26 T cell receptor beta chains below come from one sample, sequenced in a study of metastatic and nonmetastatic thyroid tumors. Each patient went into thyroid surgery without having received any treatment. Via MiXCR, TCRdb re-called the PCR reads. The sample contains 21,000 or so clones, roughly 13% of which appear only once. The sequenced sample consisted of blood. These receptors all stem from a female donor with papillary thyroid cancer or a benign thyroid nodule (not recorded which). Some clones in this sample may be carry-over from other donors' samples.

Within the sample, this clone is medium-sized. The chain links TRBV30 to TRBJ1-6, with D possibly matching TRBD1 (6 bases). CDR3 size: 15 residues. Trimming pared 3 bases from V and 7 bases from J, leaving 16 bases between. CDR1 is GTSNPN, CDR2 SVGIG, per germline (reference sequence). CDR3: CAWRDRWNQNSPLHF. The CDR3 nucleotides read TGTGCCTGGAGAGACAGGTGGAATCAGAATTCACCCCTCCACTTT.

V and J are TRBV9 and TRBJ2-2; D could derive from TRBD1 or TRBD2 (5 bases each). Trimming cost V 1 base and J 7 bases, with 14 bases left between them. The CDR3 sequence is 15 residues long. Per the germline V gene, CDR1 is SGDLS and CDR2 is YYNGEE. CDR3 amino acids: CASSVYSGRNGELFF. As DNA, the CDR3 is TGTGCCAGCAGCGTATATTCGGGGCGGAACGGGGAGCTGTTTTTT. The full variable domain, in which reference TRBV9 and TRBJ2-2 provide the parts outside the CDR3, is DSGVTQTPKHLITATGQRVTLRCSPRSGDLSVYWYQQSLDQGLQFLIQYYNGEERAKGNILERFSAQQFPDLHSELNLSSLELGDSALYFCASSVYSGRNGELFFGEGSRLTVL.

This clone was seen repeatedly, ten times or more. V and J are TRBV11-2 and TRBJ2-7, with D perhaps matching TRBD2 (5 bases). In germline, CDR1 is SGHAT, CDR2 FQNNGV. V lost 5 bases, J lost 0 bases, and 20 bases lay in between. This CDR3 is built from 17 residues. As DNA, the CDR3 is TGTGCCAGCAGCCCTCTTGCGGGCCAGCGGAGCTCCTACGAGCAGTACTTC. As protein: CASSPLAGQRSSYEQYF. Complete variable domain (other parts from reference TRBV11-2 and TRBJ2-7): EAGVAQSPRYKIIEKRQSVAFWCNPISGHATLYWYQQILGQGPKLLIQFQNNGVVDDSQLPKDRFSAERLKGVDSTLKIQPAKLEDSAVYLCASSPLAGQRSSYEQYFGPGTRLTVT.

Many counts were recorded for this clone. The chain joins TRBV7-9 to TRBJ1-3; TRBD1 matches at 7 bases. Germline trimming cut 4 bases from V and 4 bases from J; bases unmatched to any gene: 4. The CDR3 loop spans 14 amino acids. Per the germline V gene, CDR1 is SEHNR and CDR2 is FQNEAQ (reference sequence). The CDR3 here is CASSSDREGNTIYF. In DNA, the CDR3 is TGTGCCAGCAGCTCCGACAGGGAGGGAAACACCATATATTTT.

This chain joins TRBV25-1 and TRBJ2-6; the D is unclear. In germline, CDR1 is MGHDK, CDR2 SYGVNS. V was clipped by 6 bases and J by 0 bases, with 6 bases between them. This CDR3 comprises 14 residues. This CDR3 is CASSPGSGANVLTF. The DNA for the CDR3 is TGTGCCAGCAGCCCCGGCTCTGGGGCCAACGTCCTGACTTTC.

This clone was found many times. CDR3 sequence reads: CASSRNAQGLNTEAFF. The CDR3 region has the DNA TGTGCCAGCAGTCGAAACGCTCAGGGATTGAACACTGAAGCTTTCTTT. The chain employs TRBV12-3 or TRBV12-4 and TRBJ1-1; D is perhaps TRBD1 (5 bases). Trimming cost V 5 bases and J 0 bases, with 16 bases left between them. The CDR3 sequence is 16 residues long.

This clone has at least ten counts. A much larger clone lies one base from this, so it may be a read error. The CDR3 protein is CASSLADSTCEQYF. The CDR3 coding sequence is TGTGCCAGTAGTCTAGCGGACAGTACCTGCGAGCAGTACTTC. The V and J genes are TRBV19 and TRBJ2-7; weak D call: TRBD2 (7 bases). Per the germline V gene, CDR1 is LNHDA and CDR2 is SQIVND (reference sequence). CDR3 length equals 14 residues. The germline V and J ends were trimmed by 5 bases and 6 bases, with 17 bases remaining between them.

This clone has ten or more counts. This chain joins TRBV5-6 and TRBJ1-2, with a weak D call TRBD1 (5 bases). CDR1 SGHDT and CDR2 YYEEEE come from the germline V gene. V lost 1 base and J lost 4, with 11 bases in between. The CDR3 consists of 14 residues. The CDR3 here is CASSLYEGLYGYTF. The CDR3 region has the DNA TGTGCCAGCAGCTTGTATGAGGGACTCTATGGCTACACCTTC.

This clone was seen many times. Here the CDR3 reads CASSRLGGGAKNIQYF. DNA for the CDR3: TGCGCCAGCAGCCGATTAGGGGGGGGAGCCAAAAACATTCAGTACTTC. The chain carries TRBV4-1 and TRBJ2-4; D may be TRBD2 (7 bases). V lost 4 bases, J lost 0 bases, and 13 bases lay in between. The CDR3 consists of 16 residues. CDR1 MGHRA and CDR2 YSYEKL come from the germline V gene.

This clone was detected ten times or more. The V gene is TRBV2, the J gene TRBJ2-2; D gene ambiguous. Trimming removed 6 bases from V and 2 bases from J, with 10 bases in between. CDR1 is SNHLY and CDR2 is FYNNEI in the germline V gene. This CDR3 is 14 amino acids long. The CDR3, as DNA: TGTGCCAGCAGACTTACAGCTAACACCGGGGAGCTGTTTTTT. Its protein is CASRLTANTGELFF.

This clone was observed at least ten times. V and J are TRBV11-2 and TRBJ2-5; D is unresolved. The CDR3 has 13 residues. Trimming removed 3 bases at V and 0 bases at J, with 5 bases between. Germline V gene lookup returns CDR1 SGHAT and CDR2 FQNNGV. The CDR3 nucleotides are TGTGCCAGCAGCTTCGGCTACCAAGAGACCCAGTACTTC. Protein product: CASSFGYQETQYF.

This clone was counted many times. V gene TRBV28 combines with J gene TRBJ2-7, with 8 bases lining up with TRBD2. Germline loops: CDR1 MDHEN, CDR2 SYDVKM. J was trimmed by 5 bases and V by 2 bases; bases with no gene match: 11. The CDR3 loop spans 16 amino acids. CDR3 DNA sequence: TGTGCCAGCAGTTTAGGTGGCAGCGGGAGAAAAAACGAGCAGTACTTC. Its protein is CASSLGGSGRKNEQYF.

This clone was detected only a few times. The final CDR3 position lacks the conserved phenylalanine or tryptophan, pointing to a likely read error. This sequence joins TRBV4-2 and TRBJ1-3; possibly TRBD1 for D (5 bases). The V gene's germline CDR1 is LGHNA and CDR2 YNFKEQ. V lost 5 bases and J 0 bases, leaving 11 bases between the germline ends. The CDR3 has 15 residues. The CDR3 nucleotides read TGTGCCAGCAGCTCCGGGACCCCCTCTGGAAACACCATATATTCT. Its translation is CASSSGTPSGNTIYS.

Within the sample, this clone is medium-sized. The DNA for the CDR3 is TGTGCCACCGGTCAGGGGGTAAGCTCCTACAATGAGCAGTTCTTC. Protein product: CATGQGVSSYNEQFF. This chain links TRBV24-1 with TRBJ2-1; 7 nucleotides agree with TRBD1. The CDR3 has 15 residues. V lost 9 bases and J lost 0; bases outside the gene matches: 7. Germline lookup yields CDR1 KGHDR and CDR2 SFDVKD.

This clone was counted at least ten times. The genes are TRBV20-1 and TRBJ1-2; D uncertain. V was trimmed by 7 bases and J by 5 bases, leaving 8 bases between them. Germline-derived CDR1 and CDR2 are DFQATT and SNEGSKA (reference sequence). The CDR3 is 10 amino acids. The CDR3 sequence is CSVNSYGYTF. For the CDR3, the DNA is TGCAGTGTTAACAGTTATGGCTACACCTTC.

This clone was found a few times. The chain couples TRBV5-6 to TRBJ1-4; D perhaps matches TRBD1 (5 bases). V was clipped by 5 bases and J by 4 bases, with 12 bases between them. Germline V gene data show CDR1 as SGHDT and CDR2 as YYEEEE. The CDR3 is 14 amino acids. CDR3 coding DNA: TGTGCCAGCAGTTGGGGACGGATTAATGAAAAACTGTTTTTT. Protein product: CASSWGRINEKLFF.

This clone came up many times. One end of the junction does not line up with germline, which may come from a read error. The V and J genes are TRBV5-5 and TRBJ1-3; TRBD1 matches 9 bases. CDR1 and CDR2 from the germline V gene are SGHKS and YYEKEE (reference sequence). The CDR3 loop spans 16 amino acids. CDR3 sequence reads: CASSLPGTGSGDTIYF. CDR3 nucleotide sequence: TGTGCCAGCAGCTTACCCGGGACAGGGAGTGGAGACACCATATATTTT.

The sample holds many counts of this clone. This sequence joins TRBV7-9 and TRBJ2-7; D tentatively reads TRBD1 or TRBD2 (5 bases each). Germline CDR1 SEHNR, CDR2 FQNEAQ (reference sequence). The CDR3 has 13 residues. V was clipped by 5 bases and J by 3 bases, with 11 bases between them. The CDR3 loop is CASSRDLHYEQYF. CDR3 nucleotides: TGTGCCAGCAGCCGGGACCTCCACTACGAGCAGTACTTC.

Sample share makes this clone medium-sized. The chain uses TRBV19 and TRBJ1-6; no clear D gene. V was pared by 3 bases and J by 7 bases, with 10 bases between. The CDR3 contains 14 residues. CDR1 and CDR2 from the germline V gene are LNHDA and SQIVND (reference sequence). CDR3 nucleotides: TGTGCCAGTAGTATTGGACCGAGGAATTCACCCCTCCACTTT. Translated, it gives CASSIGPRNSPLHF.

This clone has a count of ten or more. The chain carries TRBV11-3 and TRBJ1-1, with no clear D. V gave up 1 base and J gave up 4 bases, with 10 bases separating them. The germline V gene encodes CDR1 SGHNT and CDR2 YENEEA. The CDR3 totals 14 residues. CDR3 nucleotide sequence: TGTGCCAGCAGCTTAGGTCGCAGTTCCACTGAAGCTTTCTTT. Translating it yields CASSLGRSSTEAFF.

This clone was seen a few times. The V gene is TRBV10-3, the J gene TRBJ2-5; 7 bases match TRBD2. Germline V gene sequence: CDR1 ENHRY, CDR2 SYGVKD. The CDR3 totals 16 residues. J lost 1 base, V lost 2 bases, and 7 bases had no gene match. The DNA for the CDR3 is TGTGCCATCAGTGAGAGTAGCGGGTGGAGCCAAGAGACCCAGTACTTC. It yields the protein CAISESSGWSQETQYF.

There are many counts of this clone. This specimen includes other DNA sequences encoding the same CDR3. This chain connects TRBV2 to TRBJ1-5, with D perhaps matching TRBD1 (5 bases). The V end was cut by 6 bases, the J end by 2 bases, with 17 bases between. Germline CDR1 and CDR2: SNHLY and FYNNEI. The CDR3 length is 16 residues. The CDR3 DNA reads TGTGCCAGCAGCCCAACCGATGGGGGACGCAATCAGCCCCAGCATTTT. It translates to CASSPTDGGRNQPQHF.

This clone was recorded many times. The rearrangement uses TRBV7-2 and TRBJ2-1; 9 bases are shared with TRBD1. Losses at the gene ends were 5 bases for V and 6 bases for J; bases not matched to a gene: 5. Germline V CDR1 and CDR2: SGHTA, FQGNSA. The CDR3 is 14 residues long. The CDR3 coding sequence is TGTGCCAGCAGCCGGGACAGGGATCCCAATGAGCAGTTCTTC. Encoded protein: CASSRDRDPNEQFF.

This clone was seen repeatedly, ten times or more. The chain carries TRBV12-5 and TRBJ1-6; unclear D gene. Trimming cost V 0 bases and J 0 bases, with 12 bases left between them. The length of the CDR3 is 18 residues. The germline gives CDR1 LGHNT, CDR2 FRNRAP. Here the CDR3 DNA reads TGTGCTAGTGGTTTGGTACAAGCCCAAAGCTCCTATAATTCACCCCTCCACTTT. This sequence encodes CASGLVQAQSSYNSPLHF.

This clone showed up many times. This sequence joins TRBV19 and TRBJ1-4; D ambiguous. The germline V gene has CDR1 LNHDA and CDR2 SQIVND (reference sequence). The germline V and J ends were trimmed by 9 bases and 5 bases, with 16 bases remaining between them. The CDR3 covers 14 residues. The CDR3: CASTLRPANEKLFF. The CDR3 DNA reads as TGTGCCAGCACCCTCAGGCCAGCAAATGAAAAACTGTTTTTT.

This clone has at least ten counts. The J gene is TRBJ2-7, the V gene TRBV3-1, with 8 bases aligning to TRBD2. The CDR3 contains 13 residues. V trimming: 2 bases; J trimming: 7 bases; junction bases outside the gene matches: 4. Germline CDR1 and CDR2: LGHDT and YNNKEL (reference sequence). CDR3 sequence: CASSQTGGREQYF. The CDR3 DNA follows: TGTGCCAGCAGCCAAACGGGGGGGAGGGAGCAGTACTTC.